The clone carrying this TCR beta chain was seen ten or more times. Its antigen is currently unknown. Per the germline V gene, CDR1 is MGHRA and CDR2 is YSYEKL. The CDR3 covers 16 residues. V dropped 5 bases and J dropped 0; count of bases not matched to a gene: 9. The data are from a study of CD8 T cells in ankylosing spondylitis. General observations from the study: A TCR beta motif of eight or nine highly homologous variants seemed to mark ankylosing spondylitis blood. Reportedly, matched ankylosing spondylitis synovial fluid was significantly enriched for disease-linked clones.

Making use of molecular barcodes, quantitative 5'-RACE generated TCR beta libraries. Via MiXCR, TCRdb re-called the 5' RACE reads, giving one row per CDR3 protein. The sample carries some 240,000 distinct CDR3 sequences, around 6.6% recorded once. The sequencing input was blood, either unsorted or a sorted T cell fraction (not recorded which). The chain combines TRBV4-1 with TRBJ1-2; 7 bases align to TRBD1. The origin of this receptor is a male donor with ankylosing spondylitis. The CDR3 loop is CASSSHPGQPNYGYTF. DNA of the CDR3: TGCGCCAGCAGCTCACATCCGGGACAGCCTAACTATGGCTACACCTTC.